Sequencing of this TCR beta chain was carried out in a study of T cell changes during pregnancy in multiple sclerosis. After removal of 10 bases from V and 15 bases from J, the junction contained 9 bases not matched to a gene. CDR1 is MNHEY, CDR2 SMNVEV, per germline (reference sequence). There are 11 residues in the CDR3. Sequenced by immunoSEQ multiplex PCR; TCRdb stores in-frame clones only, minus some. The sample consists of some 73,000 clones, approximately 92% of them appearing once. The chain recombines TRBV27 with TRBJ2-1, with 10 bases lining up with TRBD2. Here the sequenced sample was peripheral blood, taken in the third trimester of pregnancy. The origin of this receptor is a female donor in good health, enrolled as a control in a pregnancy study. This CDR3 reads CATRGSGRGFF. CDR3 coding DNA: TGTGCCACCAGAGGGAGCGGGAGGGGGTTCTTC.